This record covers a single T cell receptor beta chain. Its antigen is not known. This sample was taken from a study of Ad26.COV2.S vaccination and SARS-CoV-2 variants. Produced via immunoSEQ multiplex PCR; TCRdb's table is partial and in-frame only. The data contain 85,000 to 95,000 clones, more than 65% of them seen just once; the ten biggest clones take up about 17%. Study results and limitations: Individuals receiving vaccine had higher spike-specific TCR breadth than placebo recipients did. Substantial breadth in spike-specific CD8+ and CD4+ T cell responses was reportedly seen after vaccination. There was a possibility that the TCR breadth and depth analyses underestimated total T cell responses. It was found that vaccine and placebo recipients had similar non-spike TCR breadth.

The source of this sequence is a human donor who had recovered from COVID-19. This material consisted of peripheral blood, taken after recovery from COVID-19.

CDR3 amino acids: CASSEGSGGQPQHF. Here the CDR3 DNA reads TGTGCCAGCAGCGAGGGGTCGGGGGGCCAGCCCCAGCATTTT. The chain uses TRBV9 and TRBJ1-5; perhaps TRBD1 as D (6 bases). The CDR3 consists of 14 residues. Trimming shortened V by 3 bases and J by 7 bases, and 14 bases separated the two germline ends. In germline, CDR1 is SGDLS, CDR2 YYNGEE.